This T cell receptor (beta chain) was obtained from a study of CD8 T cells in Susac syndrome. With random hexamers, 0.5 to 1 ug RNA was reverse transcribed. TCRdb used MiXCR to reprocess the immunoSEQ multiplex PCR reads, holding one entry per CDR3 protein. The sample yields about 430,000 distinct CDR3 sequences, approximately 85% seen once. V lost 2 bases and J lost 0, with 8 bases in between. The CDR3 loop spans 15 amino acids. Germline CDR1 MNHNS, CDR2 SASEGT. This clonotype is a singleton in its sample. This chain links TRBV6-1 with TRBJ1-5; D gene unclear. What was sequenced was CD8+ T cells from PBMCs. This receptor was obtained from a human donor with multiple sclerosis. The CDR3 sequence is CASSETAHSNQPQHF. The CDR3 coding sequence is TGTGCCAGCAGTGAAACGGCCCATAGCAATCAGCCCCAGCATTTT.